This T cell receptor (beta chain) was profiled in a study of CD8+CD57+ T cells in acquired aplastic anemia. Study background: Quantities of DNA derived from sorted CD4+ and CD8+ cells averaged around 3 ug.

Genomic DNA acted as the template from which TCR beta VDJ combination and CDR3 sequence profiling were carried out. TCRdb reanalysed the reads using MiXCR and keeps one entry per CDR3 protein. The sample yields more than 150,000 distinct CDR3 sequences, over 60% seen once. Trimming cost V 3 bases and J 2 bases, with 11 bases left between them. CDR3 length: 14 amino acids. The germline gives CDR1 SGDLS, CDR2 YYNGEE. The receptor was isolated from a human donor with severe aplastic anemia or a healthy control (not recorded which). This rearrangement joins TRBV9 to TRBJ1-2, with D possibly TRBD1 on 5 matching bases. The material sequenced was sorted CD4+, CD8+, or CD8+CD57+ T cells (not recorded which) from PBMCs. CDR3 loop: CASSDTGGNYGYTF. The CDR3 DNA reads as TGTGCCAGCAGCGACACTGGGGGGAACTATGGCTACACCTTC.